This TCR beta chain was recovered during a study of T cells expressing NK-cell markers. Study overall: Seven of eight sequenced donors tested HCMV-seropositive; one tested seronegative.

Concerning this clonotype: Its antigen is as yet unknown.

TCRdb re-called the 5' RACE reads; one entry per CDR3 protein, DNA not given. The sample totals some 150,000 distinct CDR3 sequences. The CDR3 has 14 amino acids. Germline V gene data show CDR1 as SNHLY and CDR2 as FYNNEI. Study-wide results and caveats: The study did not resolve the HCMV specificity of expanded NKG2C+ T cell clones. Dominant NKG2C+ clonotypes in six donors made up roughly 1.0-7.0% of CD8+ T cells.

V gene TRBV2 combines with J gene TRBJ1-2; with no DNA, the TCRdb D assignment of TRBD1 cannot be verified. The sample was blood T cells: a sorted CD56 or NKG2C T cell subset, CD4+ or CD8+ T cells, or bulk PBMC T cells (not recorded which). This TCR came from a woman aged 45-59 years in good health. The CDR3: CASSDVDRLYGYTF.